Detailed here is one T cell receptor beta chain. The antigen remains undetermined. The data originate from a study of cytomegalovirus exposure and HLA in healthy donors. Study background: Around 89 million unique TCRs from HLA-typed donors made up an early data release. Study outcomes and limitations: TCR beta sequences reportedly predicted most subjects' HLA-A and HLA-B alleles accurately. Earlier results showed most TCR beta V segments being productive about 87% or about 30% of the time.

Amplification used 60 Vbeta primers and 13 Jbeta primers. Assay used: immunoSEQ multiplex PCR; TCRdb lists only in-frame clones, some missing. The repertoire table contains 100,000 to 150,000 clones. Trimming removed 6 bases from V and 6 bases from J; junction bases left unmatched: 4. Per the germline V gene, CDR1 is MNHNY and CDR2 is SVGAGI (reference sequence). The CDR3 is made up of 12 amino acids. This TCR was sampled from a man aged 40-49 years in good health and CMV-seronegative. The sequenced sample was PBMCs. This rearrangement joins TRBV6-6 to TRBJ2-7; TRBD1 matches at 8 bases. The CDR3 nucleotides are TGTGCCAGCAGAACGACAGGGGCCGAGCAGTACTTC. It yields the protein CASRTTGAEQYF.